Listed here are 23 T cell receptor beta chains from one sample, sequenced in a study of PD-1 blockade in classical Hodgkin lymphoma (dated by TCRdb to about 2020). The method behind the library was the immunoSEQ multiplex PCR assay. TCRdb carries this immuneACCESS record with in-frame sequences only. Its versions omit some clonotypes, under half of them owing to an unresolved V gene in the studies checked, with the rest unexplained. The sample includes around 23,000 clones, with about four fifths observed a single time. Jointly, the top ten make up approximately 1.8% of the sample. The time point label for this specimen denotes: cycle 1 day 1 (C1D1), immediately before nivolumab initiation. All trial patients had relapsed after autologous stem cell transplantation, with cohorts A, B and C differing in prior brentuximab vedotin exposure. Magnetic negative selection with a Miltenyi CD4+ T cell isolation kit was used to purify CD4+ T cells from thawed PBMCs.

The sequencing used CD4+ T cells from blood, collected at baseline. The receptors originated from a human donor with classical Hodgkin lymphoma.

This clone was observed a handful of times. The genes are TRBV6-5 and TRBJ1-5, with D possibly being TRBD1 (5 bases). The CDR3 runs 15 residues. Trimming removed 0 bases at V and 3 bases at J, with 9 bases between. The germline CDR1 and CDR2 sequences are MNHEY and SVGAGI. CDR3 coding DNA: TGTGCCAGCAGTTACTCTTCACAGGACAATCAGCCCCAGCATTTT. Protein product: CASSYSSQDNQPQHF.

The chain has TRBV6-1 and TRBJ1-1, with D uncertain. Deletions cut 8 bases from V and 4 bases from J, with 14 bases between. Germline values: CDR1 MNHNS, CDR2 SASEGT. The CDR3 sequence is 13 residues long. The CDR3 nucleotides are TGTGCCAGCGCTAGTAACAGCGGCACTGAAGCTTTCTTT. This encodes CASASNSGTEAFF.

V and J are TRBV7-3 and TRBJ1-4; D is ambiguous. The V end was cut by 3 bases, the J end by 0 bases, with 11 bases between. Germline values: CDR1 SGHTA, CDR2 FQGTGA. There are 16 residues in the CDR3. The CDR3: CASSFYGLATNEKLFF. The CDR3 DNA sequence: TGTGCCAGCAGCTTCTACGGTCTTGCAACTAATGAAAAACTGTTTTTT.

J is TRBJ1-1 and V is TRBV10-1; no clear D. Trimming left V 11 bases short and J 3 bases short, with 34 bases between. The CDR3 spans 19 residues. Looked up from germline, CDR1 is WNHNN and CDR2 is SYGVQD (reference sequence). The CDR3 DNA is TGCGCCGGAGTTAGGGCGGAGGGTAAAGACCGAATTGAGGACACTGAAGCTTTCTTT. Protein: CAGVRAEGKDRIEDTEAFF.

The gene calls are TRBV5-1 and TRBJ2-1, with a possible D match to TRBD1 (6 bases). V dropped 4 bases and J dropped 7 bases, with 15 bases sitting between them. Germline V CDR1 and CDR2: SGHRS, YFSETQ. The CDR3 is made up of 14 amino acids. In DNA, the CDR3 is TGCGCCAGCAGCCCGCAGGGGACACAGAATGAGCAGTTCTTC. Encoded protein: CASSPQGTQNEQFF.

Only one count was recorded for this clone. This chain connects TRBV9 to TRBJ2-1; a possible D gene is TRBD2 (5 bases). Trimming cost V 7 bases and J 8 bases, with 13 bases left between them. Germline CDR1 is SGDLS and CDR2 is YYNGEE. There are 12 residues in the CDR3. The DNA for the CDR3 is TGTGCCAGCTCCCCGGACTCGGATGAGCAGTTCTTC. Encoded protein: CASSPDSDEQFF.

The chain links TRBV7-6 to TRBJ2-5; TRBD2 matches at 8 bases. The CDR3 loop spans 16 amino acids. Trimming removed 1 base from V and 0 bases from J; junction bases left unmatched: 4. Germline loops: CDR1 SGHVS, CDR2 FNYEAQ. CDR3 loop: CASSLELAENQETQYF. CDR3 coding DNA: TGTGCCAGCAGCTTAGAACTAGCGGAGAACCAAGAGACCCAGTACTTC.

The rearrangement joins TRBV5-4 to TRBJ2-4, with TRBD1 as a possible D gene (5 bases). There are 16 residues in the CDR3. Trimming took 0 bases from V and 1 from J, leaving 11 bases between them. Looked up from germline, CDR1 is SGHNT and CDR2 is YYREEE (reference sequence). The CDR3 region has the DNA TGTGCCAGCAGCTTGGAAGGGGTGGCGGCCAAAAACATTCAGTACTTC. Protein product: CASSLEGVAAKNIQYF.

Here the CDR3 DNA reads TGTGCCAGCAGCTCCCCCCCGAGGGGCTACACCTTC. Translated: CASSSPPRGYTF. The chain is built from TRBV7-2 and TRBJ1-2; D is unclear. Germline loops: CDR1 SGHTA, CDR2 FQGNSA. The CDR3 spans 12 residues. The ends were cut back, 4 bases at V and 8 bases at J, with 11 bases in the middle.

The chain has TRBV7-2 and TRBJ2-1, with 12 bases that match TRBD2. Germline V CDR1 and CDR2: SGHTA, FQGNSA. Trimming took 3 bases from V and 3 from J; bases not matched to a gene: 6. CDR3 size: 17 residues. The DNA for the CDR3 is TGTGCCAGCAGCTTCAGTCAACTAGCGGGGGGCTACAATGAGCAGTTCTTC. Its translation: CASSFSQLAGGYNEQFF.

The chain uses TRBV30 and TRBJ2-5, with 9 bases that match TRBD1. V lost 4 bases to trimming and J lost 4 bases; unmatched junction nucleotides: 16. Germline-derived CDR1 and CDR2 are GTSNPN and SVGIG (reference sequence). The CDR3 consists of 17 residues. CDR3 amino acids: CAWKGSTPGQGGETQYF. CDR3 in DNA: TGTGCCTGGAAAGGATCGACTCCGGGACAGGGAGGAGAGACCCAGTACTTC.

The V call is TRBV28, the J call TRBJ2-7, with TRBD2 matching over 8 bases. Germline CDR1 MDHEN, CDR2 SYDVKM. The CDR3 spans 15 residues. Unmatched junction bases numbered 10, after V lost 6 bases and J lost 3 bases. This CDR3 is CASSRGAAGGYEQYF. Written as DNA, the CDR3 is TGTGCCAGCAGCCGGGGGGCGGCGGGGGGCTACGAGCAGTACTTC.

This clone was counted a few times. The chain carries TRBV10-3 and TRBJ2-5; 10 bases are shared with TRBD1. The V gene's germline CDR1 is ENHRY and CDR2 SYGVKD. The CDR3 consists of 14 residues. Trimming cost V 5 bases and J 3 bases; bases outside gene matches: 3. This CDR3 is CAISSGTGEETQYF. The CDR3 DNA is TGTGCCATCAGTAGCGGGACAGGGGAAGAGACCCAGTACTTC.

J is TRBJ1-1 and V is TRBV21-1. TRBV21-1 is a pseudogene. The CDR3 runs 13 residues. CDR3 DNA: TGTGCCAGCAGCATCCAGCGGGGCACTGAAGCTTTCTTT. Translation: CASSIQRGTEAFF.

This clone was found once. The chain couples TRBV19 to TRBJ2-5, with D unclear. The CDR3 covers 13 residues. The V end lost 3 bases, the J end lost 5 bases, and 10 bases lay between the germline ends. Germline CDR1 is LNHDA and CDR2 is SQIVND (reference sequence). The CDR3 is CASSMASTETQYF. CDR3 DNA sequence: TGTGCCAGTAGTATGGCGAGTACGGAGACCCAGTACTTC.

The chain is built from TRBV6-5 and TRBJ1-5, with 7 bases matching TRBD1. The germline V gene encodes CDR1 MNHEY and CDR2 SVGAGI. There are 15 residues in the CDR3. V gave up 0 bases and J gave up 4 bases; unmatched junction bases: 3. DNA of the CDR3: TGTGCCAGCAGTTACTCGGGACAGCTAAATCAGCCCCAGCATTTT. Protein product: CASSYSGQLNQPQHF.

Details on this clone: At one of its ends the junction is not consistent with the germline gene, which may arise from a read error. V usage is TRBV7-7 and J usage is TRBJ2-2, with 7 bases matching TRBD1. There are 16 residues in the CDR3. Germline V gives CDR1 SSHAT, CDR2 FNYEAQ (reference sequence). The CDR3 loop is CASSLGLRGQTGELFF. The CDR3 DNA follows: TGTGCTAGCAGCTTAGGCTTGAGGGGGCAAACCGGGGAGCTGTTTTTT.

The genes are TRBV4-2 and TRBJ1-2; D remains ambiguous. The CDR3 sequence is 15 residues long. Germline loops: CDR1 LGHNA, CDR2 YNFKEQ. Deletions cut 1 base from V and 0 bases from J, with 9 bases between. This chain's CDR3 is CASSQVPVTNYGYTF. CDR3 DNA sequence: TGTGCCAGCAGCCAAGTTCCGGTTACTAACTATGGCTACACCTTC.

The chain combines TRBV13 with TRBJ2-3, with D unresolved. The germline V gene has CDR1 PRHDT and CDR2 FYEKMQ (reference sequence). This CDR3 comprises 12 residues. The germline V and J ends were trimmed by 3 bases and 6 bases, with 7 bases remaining between them. The CDR3 here is CASSLKGDTQYF. The CDR3 coding sequence is TGTGCCAGCAGCTTGAAAGGGGATACGCAGTATTTT. The whole variable domain, filled in from reference TRBV13 and TRBJ2-3, reads AAGVIQSPRHLIKEKRETATLKCYPIPRHDTVYWYQQGPGQDPQFLISFYEKMQSDKGSIPDRFSAQQFSDYHSELNMSSLELGDSALYFCASSLKGDTQYFGPGTRLTVL.

Note on this clone: The sample holds other DNA sequences that translate to the same CDR3. The V and J genes are TRBV7-9 and TRBJ2-5; D is ambiguous. Deletions cut 2 bases from V and 5 bases from J, with 6 bases between. Germline CDR1 and CDR2: SEHNR and FQNEAQ (reference sequence). The CDR3 spans 12 residues. DNA for the CDR3: TGTGCCAGCAGCTTAAATGGGGAGACCCAGTACTTC. Translation: CASSLNGETQYF.

This clone came up a few times. The chain uses TRBV7-2 and TRBJ2-5, with 7 bases fitting TRBD2. In germline, CDR1 is SGHTA, CDR2 FQGNSA. J gave up 0 bases and V 4 bases, and 11 bases lay outside the gene matches. The CDR3 extends over 17 amino acids. CDR3 amino acids: CASSWGLSSKYQETQYF. In DNA, the CDR3 is TGTGCCAGCAGCTGGGGACTATCTTCCAAGTACCAAGAGACCCAGTACTTC.

This chain connects TRBV2 to TRBJ2-2, with a tentative D call TRBD1 (5 bases). V lost 6 bases and J 2 bases, leaving 13 bases between the germline ends. CDR1 SNHLY and CDR2 FYNNEI come from the germline V gene. The CDR3 covers 15 residues. The CDR3 protein is CASSPETVNTGELFF. CDR3 sequence (DNA): TGTGCCAGCAGCCCTGAGACAGTAAACACCGGGGAGCTGTTTTTT.

This clone was picked up one time. J is TRBJ2-5 and V is TRBV5-1; TRBD2 is a possible D gene (6 bases). From germline, CDR1 is SGHRS and CDR2 YFSETQ. The CDR3 loop spans 16 amino acids. V was clipped by 0 bases and J by 5 bases, with 17 bases between them. CDR3 sequence (DNA): TGCGCCAGCAGCTTGGGCGACAGCAATGGGGGGGAGACCCAGTACTTC. This encodes CASSLGDSNGGETQYF. The complete variable domain, with remaining parts taken from reference TRBV5-1 and TRBJ2-5, reads KAGVTQTPRYLIKTRGQQVTLSCSPISGHRSVSWYQQTPGQGLQFLFEYFSETQRNKGNFPGRFSGRQFSNSRSEMNVSTLELGDSALYLCASSLGDSNGGETQYFGPGTRLLVL.